This TCR beta chain is drawn from a study of glioma-infiltrating T cells after dendritic cell vaccination. Study-wide context: Patients received autologous tumor lysate-pulsed dendritic cell vaccination between 2003 and 2012.

Time point of the sample: after dendritic cell vaccination, including at tumor progression/relapse. This CDR3 region has 11 residues. CDR1 is MNHEY, CDR2 SMNVEV, per germline (reference sequence). Clones were read by immunoSEQ multiplex PCR, and TCRdb kept only the in-frame ones, dropping some. The sample holds about 65,000 clones, approximately 86% seen once. The source of this sequence is a human donor with glioblastoma. The chain uses TRBV27 and TRBJ2-1, with D tentatively TRBD2 (5 bases). The specimen comprised blood, sampled after dendritic cell vaccination. CDR3 DNA sequence: TGTGTAGCCGGGGATCACAATGAGCAGTTCTTC. Encoded protein: CVAGDHNEQFF.